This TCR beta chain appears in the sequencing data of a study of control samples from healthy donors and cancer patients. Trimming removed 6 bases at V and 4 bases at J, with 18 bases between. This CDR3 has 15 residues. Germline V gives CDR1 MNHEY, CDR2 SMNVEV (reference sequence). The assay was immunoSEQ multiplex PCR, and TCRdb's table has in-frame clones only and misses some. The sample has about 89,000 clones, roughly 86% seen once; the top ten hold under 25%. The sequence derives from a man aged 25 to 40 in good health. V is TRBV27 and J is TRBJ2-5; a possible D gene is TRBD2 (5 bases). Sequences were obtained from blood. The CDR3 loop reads CASSAAYRGPETQYF. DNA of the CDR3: TGTGCCAGCAGCGCGGCCTACAGAGGGCCAGAGACCCAGTACTTC.